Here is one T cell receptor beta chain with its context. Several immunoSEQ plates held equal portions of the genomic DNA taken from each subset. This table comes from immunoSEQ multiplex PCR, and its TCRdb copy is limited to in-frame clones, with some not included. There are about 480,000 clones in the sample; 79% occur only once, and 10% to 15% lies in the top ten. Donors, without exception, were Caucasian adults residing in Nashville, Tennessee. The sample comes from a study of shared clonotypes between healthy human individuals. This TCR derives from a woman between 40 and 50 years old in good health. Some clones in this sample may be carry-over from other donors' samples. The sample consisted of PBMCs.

In nucleotides, the CDR3 is TGTGCCAGCAGCTTAGTCGCGGGAAGCGGGAGCACAGATACGCAGTATTTT. Residues: CASSLVAGSGSTDTQYF. The J gene is TRBJ2-3, the V gene TRBV11-2; tentative D call: TRBD2 (6 bases). Germline V gene sequence: CDR1 SGHAT, CDR2 FQNNGV. CDR3 length: 17 residues. The germline V and J ends were trimmed by 1 base and 0 bases, with 14 bases remaining between them.